This is a list of T cell receptor beta chains from one sample in a study of blood T cell repertoires in COVID-19. Clones were sequenced by immunoSEQ multiplex PCR, and TCRdb holds only the in-frame ones, with some missing. The table includes approximately 82,000 clones, 82% detected once. What was sequenced was peripheral blood. These receptors originate from a man aged 45-65 years with active or convalescent COVID-19. CDR3s include the opening cysteine and the closing phenylalanine or tryptophan. Fields, in order: CDR3 protein, V gene, J gene.

CDR3 protein: CASSSQRDRANTEAFF; V gene: TRBV6-6; J gene: TRBJ1-1
CDR3 protein: CASSRTGTDTQYF; V gene: TRBV12-3/TRBV12-4; J gene: TRBJ2-3
CDR3 protein: CASSLGQRPYEQYF; V gene: TRBV7-2; J gene: TRBJ2-7
CDR3 protein: CASSLKGDTEAFF; V gene: TRBV5-4; J gene: TRBJ1-1
CDR3 protein: CASSQGQGEKLFF; V gene: TRBV3-1/TRBV3-2; J gene: TRBJ1-4
CDR3 protein: CASRTPGQPYEQYF; V gene: TRBV11-2; J gene: TRBJ2-7
CDR3 protein: CASSEGRADTEAFF; V gene: TRBV6-1; J gene: TRBJ1-1
CDR3 protein: CASSPLGRRGVSYNEQFF; V gene: TRBV4-1; J gene: TRBJ2-1
CDR3 protein: CASSPDRGGNIQYF; V gene: TRBV18; J gene: TRBJ2-4
CDR3 protein: CASTPRTGDNEQFF; V gene: TRBV6-2/TRBV6-3; J gene: TRBJ2-1
CDR3 protein: CSAEIVDTQYF; V gene: TRBV20-1; J gene: TRBJ2-3
CDR3 protein: CASSLALGTGASPLHF; V gene: TRBV7-9; J gene: TRBJ1-6
CDR3 protein: CASRGLGNQPQHF; V gene: TRBV6-5; J gene: TRBJ1-5
CDR3 protein: CSASDTSTDTQYF; V gene: TRBV20-1; J gene: TRBJ2-3
CDR3 protein: CASSYPGQNEQFF; V gene: TRBV6-6; J gene: TRBJ2-1
CDR3 protein: CASASASTDTQYF; V gene: TRBV28; J gene: TRBJ2-3
CDR3 protein: CASSYPETNSPLHF; V gene: TRBV6-5; J gene: TRBJ1-6
CDR3 protein: CASIPSSYQYNQPQHF; V gene: TRBV19; J gene: TRBJ1-5
CDR3 protein: CASTNDGGLAEQFF; V gene: TRBV25-1; J gene: TRBJ2-1
CDR3 protein: CASSLAGQGLYNEQFF; V gene: TRBV11-2; J gene: TRBJ2-1
CDR3 protein: CASSETEDLGYTF; V gene: TRBV6-1; J gene: TRBJ1-2
CDR3 protein: CASSRGLDQPQHF; V gene: TRBV6-6; J gene: TRBJ1-5
CDR3 protein: CSAAARLAKNIQYF; V gene: TRBV29-1; J gene: TRBJ2-4
CDR3 protein: CATSRDRGSYEQYF; V gene: TRBV15; J gene: TRBJ2-7
CDR3 protein: CASSETGKSGIYF; V gene: TRBV14; J gene: TRBJ1-3
CDR3 protein: CASSPRSSYEQYF; V gene: TRBV4-1; J gene: TRBJ2-7
CDR3 protein: CASWRAYAVHRIETQYF; V gene: TRBV10-1; J gene: TRBJ2-5
CDR3 protein: CASSQDRVVAFF; V gene: TRBV14; J gene: TRBJ1-1
CDR3 protein: CASSHGLGQNYGYTF; V gene: TRBV3-1/TRBV3-2; J gene: TRBJ1-2
CDR3 protein: CASSASGGSYNEQFF; V gene: TRBV7-9; J gene: TRBJ2-1
CDR3 protein: CAISELGQLNSPLHF; V gene: TRBV10-3; J gene: TRBJ1-6
CDR3 protein: CASSQTVAGAGNTIYF; V gene: TRBV9; J gene: TRBJ1-3
CDR3 protein: CASSLEESTNEKLFF; V gene: TRBV7-9; J gene: TRBJ1-4
CDR3 protein: CASSPRTSGGARSYNEQFF; V gene: TRBV6-6; J gene: TRBJ2-1
CDR3 protein: CASSQGGDDYGYTF; V gene: TRBV14; J gene: TRBJ1-2
CDR3 protein: CASSLTSGGTGELFF; V gene: TRBV6-5; J gene: TRBJ2-2
CDR3 protein: CASSIAGVETQYF; V gene: TRBV5-6; J gene: TRBJ2-5
CDR3 protein: CSASKPASEQFF; V gene: TRBV20-1; J gene: TRBJ2-1
CDR3 protein: CASKDSFSPSSYNSPLHF; V gene: TRBV5-1; J gene: TRBJ1-6